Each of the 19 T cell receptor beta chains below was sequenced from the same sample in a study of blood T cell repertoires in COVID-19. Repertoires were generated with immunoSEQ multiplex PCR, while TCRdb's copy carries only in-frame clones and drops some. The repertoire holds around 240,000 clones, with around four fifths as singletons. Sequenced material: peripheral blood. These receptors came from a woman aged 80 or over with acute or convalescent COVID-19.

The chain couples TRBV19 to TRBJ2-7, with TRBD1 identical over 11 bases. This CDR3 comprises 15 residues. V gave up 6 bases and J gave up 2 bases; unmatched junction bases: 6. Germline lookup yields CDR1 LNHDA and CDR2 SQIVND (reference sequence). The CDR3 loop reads CASSRTGQGAYEQYF. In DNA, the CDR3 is TGTGCCAGTAGCCGAACGGGACAGGGGGCCTACGAGCAGTACTTC.

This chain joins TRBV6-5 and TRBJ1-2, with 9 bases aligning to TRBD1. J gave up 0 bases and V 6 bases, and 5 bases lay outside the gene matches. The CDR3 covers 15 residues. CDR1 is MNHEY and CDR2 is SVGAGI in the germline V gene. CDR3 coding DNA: TGTGCCAGCAGAACGGACAGGGGATCTAACTATGGCTACACCTTC. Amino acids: CASRTDRGSNYGYTF.

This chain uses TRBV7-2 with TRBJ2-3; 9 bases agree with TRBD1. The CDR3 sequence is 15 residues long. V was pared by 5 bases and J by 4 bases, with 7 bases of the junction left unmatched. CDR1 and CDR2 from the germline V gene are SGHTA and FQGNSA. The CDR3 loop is CASSVHRGRSDTQYF. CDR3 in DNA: TGTGCCAGCAGCGTCCACAGGGGGCGCTCAGATACGCAGTATTTT.

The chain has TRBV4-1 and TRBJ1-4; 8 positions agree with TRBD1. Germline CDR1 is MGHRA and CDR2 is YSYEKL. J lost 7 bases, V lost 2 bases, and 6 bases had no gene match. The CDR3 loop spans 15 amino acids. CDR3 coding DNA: TGCGCCAGCAGCCAAAGGACAGGGACCTCTGAAAAACTGTTTTTT. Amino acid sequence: CASSQRTGTSEKLFF.

CDR3 in amino acids: CASSPFPSGGSDTQYF. The CDR3 DNA sequence: TGTGCCAGCTCACCGTTTCCTAGCGGGGGGTCAGATACGCAGTATTTT. This rearrangement joins TRBV18 to TRBJ2-3; 11 bases line up with TRBD2. CDR1 and CDR2 from the germline V gene are KGHSH and LQKENI. CDR3 length equals 16 residues. The V and J ends lost 3 bases and 4 bases, in that order; junction bases with no gene match: 6.

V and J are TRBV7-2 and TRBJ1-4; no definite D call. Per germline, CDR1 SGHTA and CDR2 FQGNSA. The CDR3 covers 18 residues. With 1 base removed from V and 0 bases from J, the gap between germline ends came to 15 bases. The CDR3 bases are TGTGCCAGCAGCTTAGAGGCCCTAGCATTCTCAACTAATGAAAAACTGTTTTTT. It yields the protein CASSLEALAFSTNEKLFF.

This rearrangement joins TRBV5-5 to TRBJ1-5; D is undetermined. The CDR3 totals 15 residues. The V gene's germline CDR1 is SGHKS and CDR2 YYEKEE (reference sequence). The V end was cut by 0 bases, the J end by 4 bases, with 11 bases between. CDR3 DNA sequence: TGTGCCAGCAGCTTGGGTCCGTCAGGTAATCAGCCCCAGCATTTT. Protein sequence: CASSLGPSGNQPQHF.

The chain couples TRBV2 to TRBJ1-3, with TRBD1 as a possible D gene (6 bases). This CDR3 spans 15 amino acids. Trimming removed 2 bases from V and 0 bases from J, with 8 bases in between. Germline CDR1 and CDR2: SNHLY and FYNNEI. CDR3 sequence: CASSEYRVSGNTIYF. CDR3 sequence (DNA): TGTGCCAGCAGTGAATACAGGGTCTCTGGAAACACCATATATTTT.

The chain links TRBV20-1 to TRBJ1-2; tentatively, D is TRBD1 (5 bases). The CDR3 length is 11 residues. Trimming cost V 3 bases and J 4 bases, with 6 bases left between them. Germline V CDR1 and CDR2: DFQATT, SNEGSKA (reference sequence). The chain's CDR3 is CSARDTYGYTF. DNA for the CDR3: TGCAGTGCTAGGGACACCTATGGCTACACCTTC.

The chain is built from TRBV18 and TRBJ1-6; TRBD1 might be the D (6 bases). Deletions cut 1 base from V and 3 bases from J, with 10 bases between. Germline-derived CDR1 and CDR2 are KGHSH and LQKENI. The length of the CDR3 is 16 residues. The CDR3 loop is CASSPQSGDYNSPLHF. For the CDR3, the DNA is TGTGCCAGCTCACCACAGTCAGGGGACTATAATTCACCCCTCCACTTT.

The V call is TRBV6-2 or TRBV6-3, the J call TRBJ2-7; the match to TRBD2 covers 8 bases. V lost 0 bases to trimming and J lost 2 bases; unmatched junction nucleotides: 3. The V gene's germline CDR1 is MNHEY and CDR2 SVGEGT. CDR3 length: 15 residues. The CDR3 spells CASSYSTGGPYEQYF. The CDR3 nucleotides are TGTGCCAGCAGTTACTCGACGGGGGGGCCCTACGAGCAGTACTTC.

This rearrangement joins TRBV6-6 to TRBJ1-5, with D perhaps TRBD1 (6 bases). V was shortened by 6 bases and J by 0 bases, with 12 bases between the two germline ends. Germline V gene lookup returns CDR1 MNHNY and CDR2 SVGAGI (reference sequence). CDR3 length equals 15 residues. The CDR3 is CASSHGQISNQPQHF. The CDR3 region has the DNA TGTGCCAGCAGCCACGGACAGATTAGCAATCAGCCCCAGCATTTT.

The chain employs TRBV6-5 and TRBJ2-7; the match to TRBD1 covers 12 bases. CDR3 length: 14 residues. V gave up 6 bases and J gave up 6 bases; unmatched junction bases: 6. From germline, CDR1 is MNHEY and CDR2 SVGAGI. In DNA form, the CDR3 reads TGTGCCAGCAGAAAGGGACAGGGGGCGGCCGAGCAGTACTTC. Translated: CASRKGQGAAEQYF.

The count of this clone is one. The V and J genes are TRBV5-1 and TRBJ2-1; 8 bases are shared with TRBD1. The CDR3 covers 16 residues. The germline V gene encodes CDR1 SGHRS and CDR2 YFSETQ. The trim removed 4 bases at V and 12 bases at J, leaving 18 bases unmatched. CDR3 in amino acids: CASSPIGQGVHVGQFF. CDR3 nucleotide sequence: TGCGCCAGCAGCCCGATCGGACAGGGTGTTCATGTAGGGCAGTTCTTC.

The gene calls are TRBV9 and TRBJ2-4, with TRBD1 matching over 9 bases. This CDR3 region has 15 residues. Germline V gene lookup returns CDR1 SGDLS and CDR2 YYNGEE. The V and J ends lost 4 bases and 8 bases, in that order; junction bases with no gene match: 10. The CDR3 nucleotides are TGTGCCAGCAGCTCCCGGGACAGGGATGCGCACATTCAGTACTTC. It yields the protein CASSSRDRDAHIQYF.

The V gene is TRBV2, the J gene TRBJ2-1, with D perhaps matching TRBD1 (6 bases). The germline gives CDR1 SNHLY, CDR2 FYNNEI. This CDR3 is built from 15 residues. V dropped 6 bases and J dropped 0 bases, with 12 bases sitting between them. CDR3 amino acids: CASSLQGLSYNEQFF. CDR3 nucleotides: TGTGCCAGCAGCTTACAGGGCCTCTCCTACAATGAGCAGTTCTTC.

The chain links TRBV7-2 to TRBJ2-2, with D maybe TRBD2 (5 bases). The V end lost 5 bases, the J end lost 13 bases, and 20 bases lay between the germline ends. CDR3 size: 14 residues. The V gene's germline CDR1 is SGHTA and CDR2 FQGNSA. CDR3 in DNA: TGTGCCAGCAGCACCCTAGCCTCGGACGTTGGGCTGTTTTTT. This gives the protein CASSTLASDVGLFF.

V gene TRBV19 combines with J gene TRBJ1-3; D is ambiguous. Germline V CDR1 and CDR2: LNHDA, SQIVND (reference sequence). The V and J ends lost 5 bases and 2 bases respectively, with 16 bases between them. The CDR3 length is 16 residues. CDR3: CASSASRTSPGNTIYF. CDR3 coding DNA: TGTGCCAGTAGTGCCAGCAGGACTTCTCCTGGAAACACCATATATTTT. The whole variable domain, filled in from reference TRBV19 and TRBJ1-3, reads DGGITQSPKYLFRKEGQNVTLSCEQNLNHDAMYWYRQDPGQGLRLIYYSQIVNDFQKGDIAEGYSVSREKKESFPLTVTSAQKNPTAFYLCASSASRTSPGNTIYFGEGSWLTVV.

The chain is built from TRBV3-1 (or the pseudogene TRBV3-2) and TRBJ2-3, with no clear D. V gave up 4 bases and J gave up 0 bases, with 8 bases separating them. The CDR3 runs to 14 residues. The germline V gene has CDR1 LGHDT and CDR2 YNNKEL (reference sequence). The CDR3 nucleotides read TGTGCCAGCAGCCCCCTTACTAGCACAGATACGCAGTATTTT. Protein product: CASSPLTSTDTQYF.